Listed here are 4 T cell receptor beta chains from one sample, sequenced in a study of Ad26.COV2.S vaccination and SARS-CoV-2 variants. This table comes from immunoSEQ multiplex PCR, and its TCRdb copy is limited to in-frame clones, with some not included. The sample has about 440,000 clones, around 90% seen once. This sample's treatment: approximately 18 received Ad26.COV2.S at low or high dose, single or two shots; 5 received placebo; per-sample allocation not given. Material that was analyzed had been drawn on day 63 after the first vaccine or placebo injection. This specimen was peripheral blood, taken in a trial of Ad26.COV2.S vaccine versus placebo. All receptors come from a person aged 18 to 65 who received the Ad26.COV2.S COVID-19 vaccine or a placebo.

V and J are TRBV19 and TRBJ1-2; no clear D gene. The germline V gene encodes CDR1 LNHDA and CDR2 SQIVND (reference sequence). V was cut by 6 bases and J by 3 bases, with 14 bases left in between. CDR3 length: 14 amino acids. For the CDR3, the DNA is TGTGCCAGTAGCCCGGAGAGACGGCACTATGGCTACACCTTC. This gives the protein CASSPERRHYGYTF.

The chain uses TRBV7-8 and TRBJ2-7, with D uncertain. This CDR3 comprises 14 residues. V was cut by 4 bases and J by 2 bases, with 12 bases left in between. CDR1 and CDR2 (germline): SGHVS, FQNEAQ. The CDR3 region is CASSSRSGAYEQYF. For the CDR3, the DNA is TGTGCCAGCAGCTCTAGGTCCGGAGCCTACGAGCAGTACTTC.

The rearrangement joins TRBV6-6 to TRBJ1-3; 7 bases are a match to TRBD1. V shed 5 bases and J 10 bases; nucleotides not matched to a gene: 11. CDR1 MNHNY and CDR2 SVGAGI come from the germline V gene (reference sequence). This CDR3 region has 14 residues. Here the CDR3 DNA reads TGTGCCAGCAGTGATAGCCGGGACAGTCGGACCATATATTTT. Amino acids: CASSDSRDSRTIYF.

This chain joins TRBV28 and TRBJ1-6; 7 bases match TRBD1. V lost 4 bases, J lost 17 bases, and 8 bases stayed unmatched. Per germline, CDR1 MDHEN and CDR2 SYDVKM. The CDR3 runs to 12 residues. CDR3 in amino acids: CASSSGGGRVHF. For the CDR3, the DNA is TGTGCCAGCAGTTCAGGGGGGGGTAGAGTCCACTTT.